The 3 T cell receptor beta chains in this list originate from one sample, sequenced in a study of OX40 agonist ivuxolimab in advanced cancers. The method was immunoSEQ multiplex PCR; TCRdb's version includes in-frame clones alone and lacks a portion of them. The sample has roughly 41,000 clones, 90% to 95% seen once; the top ten hold roughly 5.2%. The sample here was CD4+ or CD8+ T cells sorted from blood, taken in a trial of the OX40 agonist ivuxolimab. The receptors here all came from an adult with an advanced solid tumor such as melanoma, head and neck, liver or kidney cancer.

This rearrangement joins TRBV5-1 to TRBJ1-2; 12 positions agree with TRBD1. The V gene end was trimmed by 4 bases and the J gene end by 8 bases; junction bases not matched to a gene: 9. The CDR3 has 15 residues. Looked up from germline, CDR1 is SGHRS and CDR2 is YFSETQ. The chain's CDR3 is CASSPEGQGAGGYTF. The CDR3 DNA follows: TGCGCCAGCAGCCCTGAGGGACAGGGGGCGGGCGGCTACACCTTC.

This rearrangement joins TRBV4-3 to TRBJ2-1; 10 nucleotides agree with TRBD2. Per germline, CDR1 LGHNA and CDR2 YSLEER. The CDR3 length is 17 residues. J was trimmed by 4 bases and V by 3 bases; bases with no gene match: 9. Written as DNA, the CDR3 is TGCGCCAGCAGCCATTGGCTCGGGACTAGCGAATACAATGAGCAGTTCTTC. Residues: CASSHWLGTSEYNEQFF.

The V call is TRBV7-9, the J call TRBJ1-4; D is perhaps TRBD1 (6 bases). Germline CDR1 and CDR2: SEHNR and FQNEAQ (reference sequence). Trimming pared 1 base from V and 0 bases from J, leaving 12 bases between. The CDR3 sequence is 17 residues long. The CDR3 loop reads CASSLGPGAATNEKLFF. DNA of the CDR3: TGTGCCAGCAGCTTAGGTCCGGGGGCCGCAACTAATGAAAAACTGTTTTTT. Filled out from reference TRBV7-9 and TRBJ1-4, the complete variable domain reads DTGVSQNPRHKITKRGQNVTFRCDPISEHNRLYWYRQTLGQGPEFLTYFQNEAQLEKSRLLSDRFSAERPKGSFSTLEIQRTEQGDSAMYLCASSLGPGAATNEKLFFGSGTQLSVL.